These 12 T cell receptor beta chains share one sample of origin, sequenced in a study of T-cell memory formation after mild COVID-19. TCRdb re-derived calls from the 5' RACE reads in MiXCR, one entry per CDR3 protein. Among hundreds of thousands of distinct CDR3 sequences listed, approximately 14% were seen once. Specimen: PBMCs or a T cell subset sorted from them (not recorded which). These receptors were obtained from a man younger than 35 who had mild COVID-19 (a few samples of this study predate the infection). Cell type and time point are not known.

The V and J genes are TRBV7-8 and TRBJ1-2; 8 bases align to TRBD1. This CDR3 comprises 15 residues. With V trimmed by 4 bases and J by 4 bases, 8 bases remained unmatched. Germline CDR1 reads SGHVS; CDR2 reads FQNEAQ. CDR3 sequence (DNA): TGTGCCAGCAGCTCTCGACAGGGGACGGGCTATGGCTACACCTTC. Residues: CASSSRQGTGYGYTF.

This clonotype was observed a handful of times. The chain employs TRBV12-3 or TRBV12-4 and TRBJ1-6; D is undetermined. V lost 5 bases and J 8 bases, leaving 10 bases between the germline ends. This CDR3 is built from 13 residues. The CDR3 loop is CASSGETHSPLHF. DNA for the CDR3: TGTGCCAGCAGTGGGGAGACGCATTCACCCCTCCACTTT.

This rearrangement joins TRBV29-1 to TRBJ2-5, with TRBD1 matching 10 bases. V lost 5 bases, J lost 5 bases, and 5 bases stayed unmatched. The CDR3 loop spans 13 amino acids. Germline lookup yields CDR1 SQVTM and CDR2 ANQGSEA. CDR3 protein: CSVRTGGMETQYF. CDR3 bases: TGCAGCGTTCGGACAGGGGGGATGGAGACCCAGTACTTC.

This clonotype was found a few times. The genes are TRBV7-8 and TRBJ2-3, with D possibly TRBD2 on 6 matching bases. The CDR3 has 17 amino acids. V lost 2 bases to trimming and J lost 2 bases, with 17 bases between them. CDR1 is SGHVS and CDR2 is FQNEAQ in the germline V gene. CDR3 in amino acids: CASSLLGLGLSTDTQYF. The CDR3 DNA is TGTGCCAGCAGCTTACTGGGATTAGGACTATCCACAGATACGCAGTATTTT.

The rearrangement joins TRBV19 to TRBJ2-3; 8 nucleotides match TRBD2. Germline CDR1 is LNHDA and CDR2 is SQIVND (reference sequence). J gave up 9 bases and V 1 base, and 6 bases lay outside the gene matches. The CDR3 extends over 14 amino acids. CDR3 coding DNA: TGTGCCAGTAGTATAGTCGGACTAGCTCCGACGCAGTATTTT. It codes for CASSIVGLAPTQYF.

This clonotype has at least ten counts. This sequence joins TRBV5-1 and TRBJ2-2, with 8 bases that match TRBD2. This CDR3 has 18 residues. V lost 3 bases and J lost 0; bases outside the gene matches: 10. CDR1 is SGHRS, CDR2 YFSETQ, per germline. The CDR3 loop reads CASSSPLTSAANTGELFF. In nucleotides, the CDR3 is TGCGCCAGCAGCTCACCTTTGACTAGCGCGGCGAACACCGGGGAGCTGTTTTTT.

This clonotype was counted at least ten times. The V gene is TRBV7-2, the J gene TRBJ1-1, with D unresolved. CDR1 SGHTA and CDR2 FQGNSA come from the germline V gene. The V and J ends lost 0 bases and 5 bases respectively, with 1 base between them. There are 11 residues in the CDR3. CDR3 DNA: TGTGCCAGCAGCTTAGCGACTGAAGCTTTCTTT. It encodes CASSLATEAFF.

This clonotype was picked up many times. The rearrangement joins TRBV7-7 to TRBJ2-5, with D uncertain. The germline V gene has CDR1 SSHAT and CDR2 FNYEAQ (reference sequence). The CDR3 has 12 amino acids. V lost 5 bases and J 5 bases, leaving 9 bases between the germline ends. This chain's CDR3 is CASSAWKETQYF. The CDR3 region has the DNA TGTGCCAGCAGCGCTTGGAAGGAGACCCAGTACTTC. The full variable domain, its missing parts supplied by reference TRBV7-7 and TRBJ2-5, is GAGVSQSPRYKVTKRGQDVTLRCDPISSHATLYWYQQALGQGPEFLTYFNYEAQPDKSGLPSDRFSAERPEGSISTLTIQRTEQRDSAMYRCASSAWKETQYFGPGTRLLVL.

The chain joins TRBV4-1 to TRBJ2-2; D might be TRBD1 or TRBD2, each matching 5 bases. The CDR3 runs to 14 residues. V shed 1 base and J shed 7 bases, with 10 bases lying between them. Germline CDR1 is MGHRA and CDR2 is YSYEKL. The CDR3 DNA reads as TGCGCCAGCAGCCAAGTGGGGGTCGGCGGGGAGCTGTTTTTT. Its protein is CASSQVGVGGELFF.

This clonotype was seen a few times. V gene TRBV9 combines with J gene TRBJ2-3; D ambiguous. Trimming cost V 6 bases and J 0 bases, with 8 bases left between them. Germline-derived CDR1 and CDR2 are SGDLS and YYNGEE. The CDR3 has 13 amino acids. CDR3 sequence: CASNYYSTDTQYF. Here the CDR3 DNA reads TGTGCCAGCAACTATTACAGCACAGATACGCAGTATTTT.

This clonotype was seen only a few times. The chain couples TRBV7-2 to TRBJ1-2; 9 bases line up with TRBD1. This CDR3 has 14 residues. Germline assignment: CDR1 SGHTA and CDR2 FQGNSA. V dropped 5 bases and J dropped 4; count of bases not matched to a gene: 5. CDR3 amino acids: CASSLQTGGYGYTF. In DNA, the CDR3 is TGTGCCAGCAGCCTTCAGACAGGGGGCTATGGCTACACCTTC.

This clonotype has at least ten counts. CDR3 protein: CASSLGRGAYNEQFF. CDR3 coding DNA: TGCGCCAGCAGCTTGGGGCGGGGGGCCTACAATGAGCAGTTCTTC. This chain links TRBV5-1 with TRBJ2-1; 8 positions match TRBD2. The CDR3 totals 15 residues. J lost 2 bases, V lost 0 bases, and 1 base had no gene match. Germline-derived CDR1 and CDR2 are SGHRS and YFSETQ.